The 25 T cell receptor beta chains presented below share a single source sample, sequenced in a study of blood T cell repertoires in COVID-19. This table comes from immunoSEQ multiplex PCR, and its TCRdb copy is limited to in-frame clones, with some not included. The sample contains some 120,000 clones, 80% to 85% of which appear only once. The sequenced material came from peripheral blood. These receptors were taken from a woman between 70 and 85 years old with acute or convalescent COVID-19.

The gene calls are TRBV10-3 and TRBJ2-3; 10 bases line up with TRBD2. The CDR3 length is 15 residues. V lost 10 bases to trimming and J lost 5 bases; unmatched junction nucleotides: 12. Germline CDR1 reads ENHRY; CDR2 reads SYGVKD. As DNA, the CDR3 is TGTGCCAGCACGATCACTAGCGGGGTGGGAGATACGCAGTATTTT. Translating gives CASTITSGVGDTQYF.

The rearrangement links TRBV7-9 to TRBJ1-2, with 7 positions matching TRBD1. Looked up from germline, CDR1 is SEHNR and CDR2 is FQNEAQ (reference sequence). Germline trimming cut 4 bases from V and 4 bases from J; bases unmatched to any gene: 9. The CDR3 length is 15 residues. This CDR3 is CASSSTGIGPYGYTF. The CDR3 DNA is TGTGCCAGCAGCTCGACAGGGATTGGTCCCTATGGCTACACCTTC. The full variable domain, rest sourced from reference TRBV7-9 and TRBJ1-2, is DTGVSQNPRHKITKRGQNVTFRCDPISEHNRLYWYRQTLGQGPEFLTYFQNEAQLEKSRLLSDRFSAERPKGSFSTLEIQRTEQGDSAMYLCASSSTGIGPYGYTFGSGTRLTVV.

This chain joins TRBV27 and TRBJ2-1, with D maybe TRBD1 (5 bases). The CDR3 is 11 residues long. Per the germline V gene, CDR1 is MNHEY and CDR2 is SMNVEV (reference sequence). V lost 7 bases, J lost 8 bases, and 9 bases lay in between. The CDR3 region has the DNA TGTGCCAGCACCGACAGCTATGAGCAGTTCTTC. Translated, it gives CASTDSYEQFF.

This CDR3 is CASSPPLSGGSYEQYF. In nucleotides, the CDR3 is TGTGCCAGCTCACCACCGCTCAGCGGGGGGTCCTACGAGCAGTACTTC. V gene TRBV18 combines with J gene TRBJ2-7; 9 bases are a match to TRBD2. The V segment lost 0 bases and the J segment 1 base; nucleotides outside the gene matches: 4. Per germline, CDR1 KGHSH and CDR2 LQKENI. This CDR3 region has 16 residues. Combining the CDR3 with reference TRBV18 and TRBJ2-7 gives the whole variable domain NAGVMQNPRHLVRRRGQEARLRCSPMKGHSHVYWYRQLPEEGLKFMVYLQKENIIDESGMPKERFSAEFPKEGPSILRIQQVVRGDSAAYFCASSPPLSGGSYEQYFGPGTRLTVT.

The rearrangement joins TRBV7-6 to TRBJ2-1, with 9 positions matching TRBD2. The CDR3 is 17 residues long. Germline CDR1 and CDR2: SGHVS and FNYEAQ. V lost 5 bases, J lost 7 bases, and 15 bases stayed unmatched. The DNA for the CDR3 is TGTGCCAGCAGCCGTGAGCGGGGGGATAGCTTCTGGAATGAGCAGTTCTTC. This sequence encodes CASSRERGDSFWNEQFF.

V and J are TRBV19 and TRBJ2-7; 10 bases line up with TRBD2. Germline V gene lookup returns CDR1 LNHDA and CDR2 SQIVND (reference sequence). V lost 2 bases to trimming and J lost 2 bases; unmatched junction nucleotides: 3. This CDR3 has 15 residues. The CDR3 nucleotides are TGTGCCAGTAGTATATCTAGCGGGGGCACCTACGAGCAGTACTTC. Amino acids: CASSISSGGTYEQYF. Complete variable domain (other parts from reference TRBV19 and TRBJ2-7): DGGITQSPKYLFRKEGQNVTLSCEQNLNHDAMYWYRQDPGQGLRLIYYSQIVNDFQKGDIAEGYSVSREKKESFPLTVTSAQKNPTAFYLCASSISSGGTYEQYFGPGTRLTVT.

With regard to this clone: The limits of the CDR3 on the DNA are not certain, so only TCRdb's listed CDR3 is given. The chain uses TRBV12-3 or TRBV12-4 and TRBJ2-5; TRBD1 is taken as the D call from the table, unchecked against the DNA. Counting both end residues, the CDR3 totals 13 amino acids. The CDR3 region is CASSSGQGETQYF.

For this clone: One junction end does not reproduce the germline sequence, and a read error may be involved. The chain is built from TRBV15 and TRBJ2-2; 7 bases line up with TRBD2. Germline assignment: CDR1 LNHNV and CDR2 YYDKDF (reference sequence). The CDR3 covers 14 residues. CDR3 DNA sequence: TGTGCCACCAGCAGAGATCGCGTAGAGCGGGACCGGACTTTT. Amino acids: CATSRDRVERDRTF. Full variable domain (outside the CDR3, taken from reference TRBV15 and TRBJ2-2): DAMVIQNPRYQVTQFGKPVTLSCSQTLNHNVMYWYQQKSSQAPKLLFHYYDKDFNNEADTPDNFQSRRPNTSFCFLDIRSPGLGDTAMYLCATSRDRVERDRTFGEGSRLTVL.

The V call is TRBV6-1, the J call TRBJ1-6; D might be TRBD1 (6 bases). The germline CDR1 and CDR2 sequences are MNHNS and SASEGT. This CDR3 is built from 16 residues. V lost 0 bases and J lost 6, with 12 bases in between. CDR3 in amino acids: CASSEAGGLPNSPLHF. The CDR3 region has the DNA TGTGCCAGCAGTGAAGCAGGGGGATTACCTAATTCACCCCTCCACTTT.

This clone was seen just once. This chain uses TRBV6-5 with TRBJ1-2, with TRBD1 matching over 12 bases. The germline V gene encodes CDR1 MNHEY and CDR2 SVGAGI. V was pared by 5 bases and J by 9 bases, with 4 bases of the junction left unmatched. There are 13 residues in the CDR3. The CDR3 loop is CASSRDRGQSYTF. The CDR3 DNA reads TGTGCCAGCAGTCGGGACAGGGGGCAAAGCTACACCTTC.

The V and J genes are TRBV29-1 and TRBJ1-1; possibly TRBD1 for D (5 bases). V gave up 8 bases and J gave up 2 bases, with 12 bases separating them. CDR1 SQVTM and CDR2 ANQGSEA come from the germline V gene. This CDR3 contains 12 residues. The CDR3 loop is CSTRQTNTEAFF. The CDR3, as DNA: TGCAGCACCCGACAGACTAACACTGAAGCTTTCTTT.

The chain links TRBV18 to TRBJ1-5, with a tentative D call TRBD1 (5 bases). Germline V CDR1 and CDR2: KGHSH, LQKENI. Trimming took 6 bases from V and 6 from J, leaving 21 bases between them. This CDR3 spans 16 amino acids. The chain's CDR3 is CASSRDRHPSFQPQHF. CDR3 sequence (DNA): TGTGCCAGCTCCCGCGACAGACACCCATCCTTTCAGCCCCAGCATTTT.

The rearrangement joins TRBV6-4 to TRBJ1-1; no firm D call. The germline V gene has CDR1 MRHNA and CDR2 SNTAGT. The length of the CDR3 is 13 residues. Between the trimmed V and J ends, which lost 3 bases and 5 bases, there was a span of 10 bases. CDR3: CASSEGSRTEAFF. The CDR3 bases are TGTGCCAGCAGTGAAGGTTCTAGGACTGAAGCTTTCTTT.

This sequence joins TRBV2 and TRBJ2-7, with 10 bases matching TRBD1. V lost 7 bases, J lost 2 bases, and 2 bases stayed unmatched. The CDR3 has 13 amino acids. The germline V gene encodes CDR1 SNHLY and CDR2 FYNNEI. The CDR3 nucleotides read TGTGCCAGCATGACAGGGGGCCCCTACGAGCAGTACTTC. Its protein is CASMTGGPYEQYF. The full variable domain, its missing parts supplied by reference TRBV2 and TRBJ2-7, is EPEVTQTPSHQVTQMGQEVILRCVPISNHLYFYWYRQILGQKVEFLVSFYNNEISEKSEIFDDQFSVERPDGSNFTLKIRSTKLEDSAMYFCASMTGGPYEQYFGPGTRLTVT.

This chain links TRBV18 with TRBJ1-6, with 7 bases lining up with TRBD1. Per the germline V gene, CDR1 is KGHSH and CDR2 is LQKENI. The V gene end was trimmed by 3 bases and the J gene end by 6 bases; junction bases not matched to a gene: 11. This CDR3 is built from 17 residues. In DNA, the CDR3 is TGTGCCAGCTCACCCCAGCCCACGACAGGGTCTAATTCACCCCTCCACTTT. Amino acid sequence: CASSPQPTTGSNSPLHF.

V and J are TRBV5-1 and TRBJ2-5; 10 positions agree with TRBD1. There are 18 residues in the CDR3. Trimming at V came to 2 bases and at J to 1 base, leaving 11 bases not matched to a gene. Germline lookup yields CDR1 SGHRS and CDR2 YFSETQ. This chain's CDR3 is CASSFRDRGPSSQETQYF. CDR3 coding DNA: TGCGCCAGCAGCTTCCGGGACAGGGGCCCGAGTTCCCAAGAGACCCAGTACTTC. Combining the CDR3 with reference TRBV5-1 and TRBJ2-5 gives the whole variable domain KAGVTQTPRYLIKTRGQQVTLSCSPISGHRSVSWYQQTPGQGLQFLFEYFSETQRNKGNFPGRFSGRQFSNSRSEMNVSTLELGDSALYLCASSFRDRGPSSQETQYFGPGTRLLVL.

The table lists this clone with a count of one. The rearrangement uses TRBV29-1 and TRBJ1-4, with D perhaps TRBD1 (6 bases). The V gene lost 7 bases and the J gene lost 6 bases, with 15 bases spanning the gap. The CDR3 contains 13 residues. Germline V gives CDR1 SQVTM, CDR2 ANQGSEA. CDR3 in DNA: TGCAGCGCCCATTCGGACAGCTATGAAAAACTGTTTTTT. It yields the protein CSAHSDSYEKLFF.

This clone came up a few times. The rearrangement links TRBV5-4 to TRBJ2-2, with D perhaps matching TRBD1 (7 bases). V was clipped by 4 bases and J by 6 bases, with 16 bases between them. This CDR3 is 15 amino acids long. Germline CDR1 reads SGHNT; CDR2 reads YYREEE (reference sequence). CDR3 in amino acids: CASSPGQGGSGELFF. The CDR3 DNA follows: TGTGCCAGCAGCCCTGGGCAGGGGGGTTCCGGGGAGCTGTTTTTT.

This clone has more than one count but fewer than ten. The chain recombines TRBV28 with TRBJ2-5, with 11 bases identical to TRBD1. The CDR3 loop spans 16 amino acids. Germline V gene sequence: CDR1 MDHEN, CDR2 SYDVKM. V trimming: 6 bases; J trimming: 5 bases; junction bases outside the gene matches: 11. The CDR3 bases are TGTGCCAGCAGCTCTTCGGACAGGGGGCGCGAGGAGACCCAGTACTTC. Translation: CASSSSDRGREETQYF. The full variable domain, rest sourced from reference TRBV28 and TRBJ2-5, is DVKVTQSSRYLVKRTGEKVFLECVQDMDHENMFWYRQDPGLGLRLIYFSYDVKMKEKGDIPEGYSVSREKKERFSLILESASTNQTSMYLCASSSSDRGREETQYFGPGTRLLVL.

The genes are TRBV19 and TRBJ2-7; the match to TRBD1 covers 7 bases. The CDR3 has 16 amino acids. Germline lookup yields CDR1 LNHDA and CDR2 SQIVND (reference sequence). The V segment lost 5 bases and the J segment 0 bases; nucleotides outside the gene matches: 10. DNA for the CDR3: TGTGCCAGTAGTGGGAGCCCGGGACAGACCTCCTACGAGCAGTACTTC. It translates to CASSGSPGQTSYEQYF.

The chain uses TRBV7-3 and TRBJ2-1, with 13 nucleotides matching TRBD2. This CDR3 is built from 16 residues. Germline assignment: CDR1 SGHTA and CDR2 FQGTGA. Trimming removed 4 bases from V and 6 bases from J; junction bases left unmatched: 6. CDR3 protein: CASSSGLAGFFNEQFF. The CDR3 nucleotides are TGTGCCAGCAGCTCGGGACTAGCGGGGTTTTTCAATGAGCAGTTCTTC. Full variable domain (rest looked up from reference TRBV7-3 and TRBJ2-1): GAGVSQTPSNKVTEKGKYVELRCDPISGHTALYWYRQSLGQGPEFLIYFQGTGAADDSGLPNDRFFAVRPEGSVSTLKIQRTERGDSAVYLCASSSGLAGFFNEQFFGPGTRLTVL.

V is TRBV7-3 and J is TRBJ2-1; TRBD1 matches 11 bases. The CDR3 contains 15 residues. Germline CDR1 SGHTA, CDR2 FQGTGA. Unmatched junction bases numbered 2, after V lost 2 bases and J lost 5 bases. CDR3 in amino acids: CASSLGTGGNNEQFF. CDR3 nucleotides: TGTGCCAGCAGCTTAGGGACAGGGGGTAACAATGAGCAGTTCTTC.

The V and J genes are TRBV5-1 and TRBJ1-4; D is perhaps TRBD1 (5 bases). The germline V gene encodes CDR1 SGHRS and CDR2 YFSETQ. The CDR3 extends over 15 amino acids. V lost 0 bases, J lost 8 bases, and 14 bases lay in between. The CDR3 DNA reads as TGCGCCAGCAGCTTGGCCCGGCAGGGAGGCGAAAAACTGTTTTTT. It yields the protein CASSLARQGGEKLFF.

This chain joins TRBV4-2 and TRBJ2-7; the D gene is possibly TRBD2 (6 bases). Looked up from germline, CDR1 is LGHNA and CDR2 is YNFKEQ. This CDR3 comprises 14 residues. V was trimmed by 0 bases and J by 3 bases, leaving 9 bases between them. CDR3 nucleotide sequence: TGTGCCAGCAGCCAAGACAGGAGGGACTACGAGCAGTACTTC. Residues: CASSQDRRDYEQYF.

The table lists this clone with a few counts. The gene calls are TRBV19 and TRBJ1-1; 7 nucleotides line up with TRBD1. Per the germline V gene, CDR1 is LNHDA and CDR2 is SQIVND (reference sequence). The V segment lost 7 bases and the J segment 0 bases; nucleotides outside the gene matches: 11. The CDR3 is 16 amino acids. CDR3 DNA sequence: TGTGCCAGTACCCTCGGCCAGGGGGTCATGAACACTGAAGCTTTCTTT. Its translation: CASTLGQGVMNTEAFF.